This T cell receptor beta chain derives from a study of T-cell reconstitution after alpha-beta-depleted transplantation in children. V was shortened by 1 base and J by 5 bases, with 17 bases between the two germline ends. The CDR3 is made up of 16 amino acids. Preparation of the TCRbeta library used unique molecular identifiers. TCRdb analysed the PCR reads with MiXCR anew, one entry per CDR3 protein. This sample carries under 75,000 distinct CDR3 sequences, roughly 11% of them seen once, and the ten largest clones take roughly 13%. This clonotype was counted at least ten times. The specimen was PBMCs, collected before TCRalphabeta/CD19-depleted stem cell transplant. This receptor was taken from a boy between 10 and 17 years old with acute myeloid leukemia, due to receive a stem cell transplant. V gene TRBV12-3 or TRBV12-4 combines with J gene TRBJ2-5; D is perhaps TRBD1 (6 bases). In nucleotides, the CDR3 is TGTGCCAGCAGTTTAGTTGGGGGCAGGGGAGTCGAGACCCAGTACTTC. Protein: CASSLVGGRGVETQYF.